This entry concerns a single TCR beta chain. This CDR3 has 16 amino acids. The germline V gene encodes CDR1 SGHDT and CDR2 YYEEEE. The junction had 8 bases not matched to a gene; V was cut back by 5 bases and J by 1 base. The data were obtained in a study of blood T cell repertoires in COVID-19. Study details: Sites in the United States, Italy and Spain provided acute and convalescent COVID-19 samples. Sample material is recorded as cDNA or gDNA derived from T cells, B-cell-depleted T cells, or PBMCs.

Using immunoSEQ multiplex PCR, the repertoire was profiled, and TCRdb retains in-frame clones only, with some absent. This table holds hundreds of thousands of clones, roughly nine tenths found once. The age range of participants was about 18 to 100 years, with residence in about two dozen US areas. Recovery meant two consecutive negative NP/OP PCR tests, professional clearance, or resolved symptoms. The chain joins TRBV5-6 to TRBJ1-1, with 10 bases identical to TRBD1. Specimen: PBMCs or T cells enriched from blood (not recorded which). This receptor was identified in an older woman who had recovered from COVID-19. CDR3 nucleotide sequence: TGTGCCAGCAGGCGGGACAGGGGAGTAGGGAACACTGAAGCTTTCTTT. Translated, it gives CASRRDRGVGNTEAFF. Complete variable domain (other parts from reference TRBV5-6 and TRBJ1-1): DAGVTQSPTHLIKTRGQQVTLRCSPKSGHDTVSWYQQALGQGPQFIFQYYEEEERQRGNFPDRFSGHQFPNYSSELNVNALLLGDSALYLCASRRDRGVGNTEAFFGQGTRLTVV.